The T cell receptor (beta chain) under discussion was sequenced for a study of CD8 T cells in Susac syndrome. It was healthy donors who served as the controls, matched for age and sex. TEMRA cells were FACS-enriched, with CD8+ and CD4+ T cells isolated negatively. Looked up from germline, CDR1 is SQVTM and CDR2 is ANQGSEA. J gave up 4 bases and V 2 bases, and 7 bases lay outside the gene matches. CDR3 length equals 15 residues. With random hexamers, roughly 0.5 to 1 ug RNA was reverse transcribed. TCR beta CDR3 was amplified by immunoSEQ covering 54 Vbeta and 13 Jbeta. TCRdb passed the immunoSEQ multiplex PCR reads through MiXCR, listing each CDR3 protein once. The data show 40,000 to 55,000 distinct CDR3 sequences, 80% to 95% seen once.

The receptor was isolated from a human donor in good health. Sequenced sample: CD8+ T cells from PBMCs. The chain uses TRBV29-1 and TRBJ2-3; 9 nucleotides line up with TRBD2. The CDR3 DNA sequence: TGCAGCGTTGAAATAGCGGGAGAACCCGCAGATACGCAGTATTTT. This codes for CSVEIAGEPADTQYF.